The 27 T cell receptor beta chains below all came from one sample that was sequenced in a study of cytomegalovirus exposure and HLA in healthy donors. Primers included in the PCR were 60 Vbeta and 13 Jbeta primers. Assay used: immunoSEQ multiplex PCR; TCRdb lists only in-frame clones, some missing. The sample includes 110,000 or so clones, about 78% of them seen just once. Sequencing input: PBMCs. The source is a woman aged 40-49 years in good health and CMV-seropositive.

The J gene is TRBJ2-5, the V gene TRBV19; 7 nucleotides match TRBD2. The CDR3 is 13 amino acids. The J segment lost 1 base and the V segment lost 4 bases, leaving 0 bases of the junction unmatched. Germline V CDR1 and CDR2: LNHDA, SQIVND (reference sequence). The CDR3 coding sequence is TGTGCCAGTAGTAGACTAGCCCAAGAGACCCAGTACTTC. It translates to CASSRLAQETQYF. Variable domain in full (rest from reference TRBV19 and TRBJ2-5): DGGITQSPKYLFRKEGQNVTLSCEQNLNHDAMYWYRQDPGQGLRLIYYSQIVNDFQKGDIAEGYSVSREKKESFPLTVTSAQKNPTAFYLCASSRLAQETQYFGPGTRLLVL.

The J gene is TRBJ1-5, the V gene TRBV6-1; D might be TRBD1 (5 bases). Germline-derived CDR1 and CDR2 are MNHNS and SASEGT. CDR3 length equals 11 residues. V was pared by 7 bases and J by 7 bases, with 8 bases between. The CDR3 nucleotides are TGTGCCAGCACGGGGGAACAGCCCCAGCATTTT. Residues: CASTGEQPQHF.

This clone was seen more than once but under ten times. The chain carries TRBV7-9 and TRBJ1-2, with D possibly being TRBD1 (6 bases). Between the trimmed V and J ends, which lost 5 bases and 4 bases, there was a span of 11 bases. The length of the CDR3 is 13 residues. CDR1 is SEHNR and CDR2 is FQNEAQ in the germline V gene (reference sequence). CDR3: CASSRDIFYGYTF. CDR3 sequence (DNA): TGTGCCAGCAGCCGGGACATATTCTATGGCTACACCTTC.

The chain uses TRBV19 and TRBJ1-1, with a tentative D call TRBD1 (5 bases). The CDR3 runs to 17 residues. Trimming removed 1 base at V and 4 bases at J, with 19 bases between. Germline loops: CDR1 LNHDA, CDR2 SQIVND (reference sequence). The CDR3 is CASSIGGSYPGGTEAFF. DNA for the CDR3: TGTGCCAGTAGTATAGGGGGGTCCTATCCCGGGGGCACTGAAGCTTTCTTT.

The chain links TRBV19 to TRBJ1-3; D gene ambiguous. V gave up 7 bases and J gave up 0 bases, with 7 bases separating them. From germline, CDR1 is LNHDA and CDR2 SQIVND (reference sequence). There are 13 residues in the CDR3. The CDR3 nucleotides read TGTGCCAGTAAGACAAGCTCTGGAAACACCATATATTTT. Translating it yields CASKTSSGNTIYF.

V gene TRBV5-1 combines with J gene TRBJ2-5; 10 nucleotides agree with TRBD1. This CDR3 is 15 amino acids long. From germline, CDR1 is SGHRS and CDR2 YFSETQ. With V trimmed by 0 bases and J by 3 bases, 2 bases remained unmatched. CDR3 DNA: TGCGCCAGCAGCTTGGCGGACAGGGGGGAAGAGACCCAGTACTTC. It translates to CASSLADRGEETQYF.

CDR3 nucleotide sequence: TGCGCCAGCAGCGCCCACCCACTAGCGGGGAACACCGGGGAGCTGTTTTTT. Its translation: CASSAHPLAGNTGELFF. The chain is built from TRBV5-1 and TRBJ2-2, with 9 positions matching TRBD2. The CDR3 is 17 amino acids. The junction had 8 bases not matched to a gene; V was cut back by 4 bases and J by 1 base. From germline, CDR1 is SGHRS and CDR2 YFSETQ. Complete variable domain (other parts from reference TRBV5-1 and TRBJ2-2): KAGVTQTPRYLIKTRGQQVTLSCSPISGHRSVSWYQQTPGQGLQFLFEYFSETQRNKGNFPGRFSGRQFSNSRSEMNVSTLELGDSALYLCASSAHPLAGNTGELFFGEGSRLTVL.

The table lists this clone with a few counts. The CDR3 loop is CASSLRRDRGTYEQYF. Written as DNA, the CDR3 is TGTGCCAGCAGCCTACGCCGGGACAGGGGAACCTACGAGCAGTACTTC. J is TRBJ2-7 and V is TRBV5-8, with 10 bases fitting TRBD1. Looked up from germline, CDR1 is SGHTS and CDR2 is YDEGEE. This CDR3 has 16 amino acids. Trimming at V came to 4 bases and at J to 2 bases, leaving 9 bases not matched to a gene.

The chain joins TRBV9 to TRBJ2-7; TRBD2 aligns across 8 bases. This CDR3 contains 15 residues. J was trimmed by 3 bases and V by 0 bases; bases with no gene match: 5. Germline CDR1 is SGDLS and CDR2 is YYNGEE. The CDR3 sequence is CASSVASGGFYEQYF. Written as DNA, the CDR3 is TGTGCCAGCAGCGTAGCTTCGGGGGGGTTCTACGAGCAGTACTTC.

The chain is built from TRBV6-5 and TRBJ2-2, with D possibly TRBD1 on 6 matching bases. The CDR3 contains 14 residues. The germline V and J ends were trimmed by 6 bases and 6 bases, with 14 bases remaining between them. Germline loops: CDR1 MNHEY, CDR2 SVGAGI. CDR3 in amino acids: CASRRNRDAGELFF. The CDR3 region has the DNA TGTGCCAGCAGGCGTAACAGGGATGCCGGGGAGCTGTTTTTT.

The chain uses TRBV13 and TRBJ2-1; possibly TRBD2 for D (6 bases). CDR1 PRHDT and CDR2 FYEKMQ come from the germline V gene (reference sequence). There are 16 residues in the CDR3. Trimming shortened V by 4 bases and J by 8 bases, and 21 bases separated the two germline ends. Written as DNA, the CDR3 is TGTGCCAGCAGCTCCGGGGGAACCGATAGGGTCGATGAGCAGTTCTTC. It translates to CASSSGGTDRVDEQFF.

This sequence joins TRBV5-4 and TRBJ1-6, with 9 bases identical to TRBD1. V was clipped by 2 bases and J by 10 bases; unmatched bases: 7. The CDR3 consists of 15 residues. The germline V gene encodes CDR1 SGHNT and CDR2 YYREEE (reference sequence). The CDR3 is CASSLPGQGGSPLHF. For the CDR3, the DNA is TGTGCCAGCAGCTTACCGGGACAGGGAGGATCACCCCTCCACTTT.

This clone was counted only a few times. The chain recombines TRBV5-1 with TRBJ1-6; D is uncertain. V was clipped by 7 bases and J by 10 bases, with 15 bases between them. The CDR3 loop spans 13 amino acids. Looked up from germline, CDR1 is SGHRS and CDR2 is YFSETQ. The CDR3 here is CASHLDFGSPLHF. CDR3 coding DNA: TGCGCCAGCCATCTAGATTTTGGATCACCCCTCCACTTT. Looking up the rest from reference TRBV5-1 and TRBJ1-6 gives the full variable domain: KAGVTQTPRYLIKTRGQQVTLSCSPISGHRSVSWYQQTPGQGLQFLFEYFSETQRNKGNFPGRFSGRQFSNSRSEMNVSTLELGDSALYLCASHLDFGSPLHFGNGTRLTVT.

The chain joins TRBV9 to TRBJ2-3, with 9 positions matching TRBD2. Germline V gene data show CDR1 as SGDLS and CDR2 as YYNGEE. Losses at the gene ends were 0 bases for V and 1 base for J; bases not matched to a gene: 6. The CDR3 is 17 residues long. The CDR3 sequence: CASSVGISGGRTDTQYF. The CDR3 DNA reads TGTGCCAGCAGCGTAGGTATTAGCGGGGGCCGCACAGATACGCAGTATTTT.

The chain has TRBV9 and TRBJ1-2; TRBD1 matches 7 bases. J lost 3 bases, V lost 4 bases, and 3 bases had no gene match. The length of the CDR3 is 13 residues. CDR1 and CDR2 from the germline V gene are SGDLS and YYNGEE. The CDR3 loop is CASSPQGDYGYTF. DNA for the CDR3: TGTGCCAGCAGCCCTCAGGGGGACTATGGCTACACCTTC.

V is TRBV5-1 and J is TRBJ1-6; 7 nucleotides match TRBD1. The CDR3 sequence is 15 residues long. Trimming cost V 1 base and J 6 bases; bases outside gene matches: 4. Germline V lookup: CDR1 SGHRS, CDR2 YFSETQ. CDR3 nucleotide sequence: TGCGCCAGCAGCTTGTCCGACAGGGTTAATTCACCCCTCCACTTT. Translating it yields CASSLSDRVNSPLHF.

This sequence joins TRBV7-2 and TRBJ1-3, with unresolved D. The CDR3 consists of 14 residues. In germline, CDR1 is SGHTA, CDR2 FQGNSA. The ends were cut back, 1 base at V and 9 bases at J, with 13 bases in the middle. The DNA of the CDR3 is TGTGCCAGCAGCTTAGACTCCCTCCCCGGCACCATATATTTT. This gives the protein CASSLDSLPGTIYF.

This clone was seen more than once but under ten times. This chain joins TRBV2 and TRBJ2-2; 12 bases fit TRBD2. The CDR3 length is 16 residues. V trimming: 7 bases; J trimming: 4 bases; junction bases outside the gene matches: 7. CDR1 is SNHLY, CDR2 FYNNEI, per germline. The CDR3 spells CASTGTSGSSTGELFF. DNA for the CDR3: TGTGCCAGCACCGGGACTAGCGGGTCTTCCACCGGGGAGCTGTTTTTT.

This chain uses TRBV30 with TRBJ1-1; a weak D match, TRBD1 (5 bases). Looked up from germline, CDR1 is GTSNPN and CDR2 is SVGIG (reference sequence). The germline V and J ends were trimmed by 0 bases and 10 bases, with 9 bases remaining between them. The CDR3 length is 11 residues. The CDR3, as DNA: TGTGCCTGGAGTGTACGGGGGGGAGCTTTCTTT. Encoded protein: CAWSVRGGAFF.

The chain uses TRBV5-4 and TRBJ1-2, with TRBD1 matching 9 bases. V was pared by 2 bases and J by 7 bases, with 6 bases of the junction left unmatched. The CDR3 sequence is 14 residues long. CDR1 and CDR2 (germline): SGHNT, YYREEE (reference sequence). The CDR3 loop is CASSLETGGFGYTF. DNA of the CDR3: TGTGCCAGCAGCTTAGAGACAGGGGGGTTTGGCTACACCTTC.

This clone was counted once. The chain recombines TRBV13 with TRBJ2-7; no reliable D call. CDR1 and CDR2 (germline): PRHDT, FYEKMQ (reference sequence). Trimming stripped 1 base from V and 0 bases from J, with 7 bases between. This CDR3 has 14 amino acids. CDR3 loop: CASSLAAVSYEQYF. CDR3 in DNA: TGTGCCAGCAGCTTAGCGGCGGTCTCCTACGAGCAGTACTTC.

This clone has just one count. This chain links TRBV5-4 with TRBJ2-3; perhaps TRBD2 as D (6 bases). Germline CDR1 is SGHNT and CDR2 is YYREEE (reference sequence). V gave up 2 bases and J gave up 2 bases, with 15 bases separating them. The CDR3 contains 16 residues. CDR3 loop: CASSLKRATDTDTQYF. CDR3 bases: TGTGCCAGCAGCTTAAAGCGGGCCACGGACACAGATACGCAGTATTTT.

Details on this clone: Other DNA variants within this sample encode the same CDR3. The chain is built from TRBV30 and TRBJ1-1, with D unresolved. CDR3 size: 13 residues. Trimming cost V 0 bases and J 3 bases, with 8 bases left between them. Germline loops: CDR1 GTSNPN, CDR2 SVGIG (reference sequence). The CDR3 loop reads CAWSVGEDTEAFF. DNA for the CDR3: TGTGCCTGGAGTGTTGGGGAGGACACTGAAGCTTTCTTT.

J is TRBJ1-2 and V is TRBV7-9; D unresolved. The germline CDR1 and CDR2 sequences are SEHNR and FQNEAQ (reference sequence). This CDR3 is 14 amino acids long. Trimming shortened V by 2 bases and J by 0 bases, and 7 bases separated the two germline ends. Here the CDR3 reads CASSLPVPNYGYTF. DNA for the CDR3: TGTGCCAGCAGCTTACCAGTCCCTAACTATGGCTACACCTTC.

The chain uses TRBV4-1 and TRBJ2-1, with D possibly matching TRBD1 (6 bases). This CDR3 has 15 residues. The V gene lost 4 bases and the J gene lost 5 bases, with 15 bases spanning the gap. CDR1 is MGHRA and CDR2 is YSYEKL in the germline V gene. CDR3 sequence (DNA): TGCGCCAGCAGCCGTGGACAGTTTCTGGACAATGAGCAGTTCTTC. This codes for CASSRGQFLDNEQFF.

V is TRBV7-9 and J is TRBJ1-2, with TRBD1 identical over 8 bases. CDR1 SEHNR and CDR2 FQNEAQ come from the germline V gene (reference sequence). The CDR3 length is 18 residues. Trimming took 5 bases from V and 1 from J; bases not matched to a gene: 15. The CDR3 region is CASSPHPGTGKLNYGYTF. As DNA, the CDR3 is TGTGCCAGCAGCCCGCATCCCGGGACAGGTAAGCTTAACTATGGCTACACCTTC.

V and J are TRBV7-6 and TRBJ2-1; 16 positions agree with TRBD2. The germline gives CDR1 SGHVS, CDR2 FNYEAQ. CDR3 length: 16 amino acids. V was clipped by 6 bases and J by 8 bases; unmatched bases: 7. CDR3 DNA sequence: TGTGCCAGCAGTTTGGGACTAGCGGGGGGGATGGATGAGCAGTTCTTC. This encodes CASSLGLAGGMDEQFF.